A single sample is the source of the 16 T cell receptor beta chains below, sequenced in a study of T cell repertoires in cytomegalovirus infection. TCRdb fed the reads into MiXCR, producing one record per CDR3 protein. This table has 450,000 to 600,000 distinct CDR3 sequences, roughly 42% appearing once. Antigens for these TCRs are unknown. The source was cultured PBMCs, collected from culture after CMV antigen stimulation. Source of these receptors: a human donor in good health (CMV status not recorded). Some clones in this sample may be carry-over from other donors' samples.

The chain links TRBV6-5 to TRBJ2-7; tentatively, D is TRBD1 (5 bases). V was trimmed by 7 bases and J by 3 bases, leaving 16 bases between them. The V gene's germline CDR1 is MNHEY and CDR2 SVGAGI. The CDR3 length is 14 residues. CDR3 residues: CASTSPGPNYEQYF. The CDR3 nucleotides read TGTGCCAGCACCAGCCCAGGGCCCAACTACGAGCAGTACTTC.

CDR3 residues: CASSPAGRTGANVLTF. For the CDR3, the DNA is TGTGCCAGCAGCCCCGCGGGAAGGACTGGGGCCAACGTCCTGACTTTC. The chain uses TRBV7-9 and TRBJ2-6, with D possibly matching TRBD2 (6 bases). CDR1 and CDR2 (germline): SEHNR, FQNEAQ (reference sequence). The V end was cut by 5 bases, the J end by 2 bases, with 13 bases between. CDR3 length: 16 residues.

CDR3 region: CASRPDGGSGNTIYF. For the CDR3, the DNA is TGTGCCAGCAGGCCCGACGGGGGCTCTGGAAACACCATATATTTT. The chain links TRBV7-6 to TRBJ1-3; a possible D gene is TRBD1 (5 bases). The CDR3 covers 15 residues. CDR1 and CDR2 from the germline V gene are SGHVS and FNYEAQ. The V end was cut by 6 bases, the J end by 0 bases, with 12 bases between.

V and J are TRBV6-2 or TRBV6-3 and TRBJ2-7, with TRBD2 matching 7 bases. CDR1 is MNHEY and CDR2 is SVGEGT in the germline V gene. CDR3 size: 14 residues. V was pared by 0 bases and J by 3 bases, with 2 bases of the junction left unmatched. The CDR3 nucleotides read TGTGCCAGCAGTTACTCGTGGGAGGGCTACGAGCAGTACTTC. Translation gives CASSYSWEGYEQYF.

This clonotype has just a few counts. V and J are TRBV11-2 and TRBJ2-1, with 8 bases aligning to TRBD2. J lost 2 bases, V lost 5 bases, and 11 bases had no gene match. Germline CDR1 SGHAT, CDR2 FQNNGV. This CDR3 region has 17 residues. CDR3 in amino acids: CASSQTLAGLTYNEQFF. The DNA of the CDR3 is TGTGCCAGCAGCCAGACCCTAGCGGGCCTAACCTACAATGAGCAGTTCTTC. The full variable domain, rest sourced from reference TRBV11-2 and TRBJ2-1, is EAGVAQSPRYKIIEKRQSVAFWCNPISGHATLYWYQQILGQGPKLLIQFQNNGVVDDSQLPKDRFSAERLKGVDSTLKIQPAKLEDSAVYLCASSQTLAGLTYNEQFFGPGTRLTVL.

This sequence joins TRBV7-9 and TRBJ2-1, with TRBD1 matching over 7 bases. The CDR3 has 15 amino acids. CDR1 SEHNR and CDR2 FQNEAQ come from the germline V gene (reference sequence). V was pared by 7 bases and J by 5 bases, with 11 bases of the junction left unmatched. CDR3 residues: CASKRDETGDNEQFF. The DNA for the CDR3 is TGTGCCAGCAAAAGGGACGAAACAGGGGACAATGAGCAGTTCTTC.

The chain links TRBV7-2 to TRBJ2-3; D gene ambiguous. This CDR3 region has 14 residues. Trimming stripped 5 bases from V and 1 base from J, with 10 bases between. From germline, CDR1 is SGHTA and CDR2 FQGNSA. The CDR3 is CASSPDFGTDTQYF. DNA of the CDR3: TGTGCCAGCAGCCCCGACTTCGGCACAGATACGCAGTATTTT.

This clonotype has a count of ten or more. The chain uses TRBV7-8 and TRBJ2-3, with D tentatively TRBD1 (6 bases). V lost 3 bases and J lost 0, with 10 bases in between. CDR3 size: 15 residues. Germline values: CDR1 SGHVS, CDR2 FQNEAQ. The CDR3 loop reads CASSLGDTSTDTQYF. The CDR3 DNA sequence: TGTGCCAGCAGCTTGGGGGACACAAGCACAGATACGCAGTATTTT.

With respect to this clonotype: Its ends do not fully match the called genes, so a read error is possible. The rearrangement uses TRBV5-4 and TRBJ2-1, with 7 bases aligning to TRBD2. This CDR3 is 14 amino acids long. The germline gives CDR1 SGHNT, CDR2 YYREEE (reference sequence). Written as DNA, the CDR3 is TGTGCCAGCAGCTTCGAGCGGGATGGGAGTTTTTCGCTCTTC. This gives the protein CASSFERDGSFSLF.

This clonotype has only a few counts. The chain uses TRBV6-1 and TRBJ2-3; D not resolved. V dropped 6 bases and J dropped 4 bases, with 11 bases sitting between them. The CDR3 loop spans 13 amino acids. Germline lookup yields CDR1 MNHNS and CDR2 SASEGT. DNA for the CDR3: TGTGCCAGCAGAGAAAGGCCTTCAGATACGCAGTATTTT. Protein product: CASRERPSDTQYF.

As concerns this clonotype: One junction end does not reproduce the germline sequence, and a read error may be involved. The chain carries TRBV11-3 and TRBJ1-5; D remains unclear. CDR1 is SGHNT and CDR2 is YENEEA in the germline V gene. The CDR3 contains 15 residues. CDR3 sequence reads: CASSLAGRCPQPQHF. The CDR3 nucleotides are TGTGCCAGTAGCTTAGCAGGTCGATGTCCCCAGCCCCAGCATTTT.

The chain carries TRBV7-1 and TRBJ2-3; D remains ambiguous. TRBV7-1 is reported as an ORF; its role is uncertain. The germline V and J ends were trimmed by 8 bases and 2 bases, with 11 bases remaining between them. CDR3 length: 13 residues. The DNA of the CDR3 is TGTGCCAGCCACCGGTACATCACAGATACGCAGTATTTT. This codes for CASHRYITDTQYF.

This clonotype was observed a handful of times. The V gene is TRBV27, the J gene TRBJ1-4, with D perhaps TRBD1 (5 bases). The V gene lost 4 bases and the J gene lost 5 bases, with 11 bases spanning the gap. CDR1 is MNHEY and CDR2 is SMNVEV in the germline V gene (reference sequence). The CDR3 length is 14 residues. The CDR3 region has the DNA TGTGCCAGCAGTTCATTCGGGGGAAATGAAAAACTGTTTTTT. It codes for CASSSFGGNEKLFF.

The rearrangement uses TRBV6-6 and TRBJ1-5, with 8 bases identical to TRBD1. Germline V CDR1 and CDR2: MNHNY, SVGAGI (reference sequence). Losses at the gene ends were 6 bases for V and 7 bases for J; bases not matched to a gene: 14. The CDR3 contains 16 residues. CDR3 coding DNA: TGTGCCAGCAGGAGTCTTAAAGGACAGGGTCGGCAGCCCCAGCATTTT. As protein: CASRSLKGQGRQPQHF.

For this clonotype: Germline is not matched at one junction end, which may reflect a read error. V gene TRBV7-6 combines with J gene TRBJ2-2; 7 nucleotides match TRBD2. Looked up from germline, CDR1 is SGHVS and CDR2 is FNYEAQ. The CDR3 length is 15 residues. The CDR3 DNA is TGTGCCAGCAGCTTAAGGCTAGCGGCGGCCGGGGAGCTGCTTTTT. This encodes CASSLRLAAAGELLF.

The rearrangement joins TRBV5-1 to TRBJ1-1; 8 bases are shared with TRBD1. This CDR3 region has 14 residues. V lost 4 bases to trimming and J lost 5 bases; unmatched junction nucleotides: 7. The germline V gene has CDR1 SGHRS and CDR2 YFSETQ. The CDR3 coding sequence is TGCGCCAGCAGCACGTCCAGGGGGCAGACTGAAGCTTTCTTT. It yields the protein CASSTSRGQTEAFF. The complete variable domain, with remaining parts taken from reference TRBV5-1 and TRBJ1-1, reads KAGVTQTPRYLIKTRGQQVTLSCSPISGHRSVSWYQQTPGQGLQFLFEYFSETQRNKGNFPGRFSGRQFSNSRSEMNVSTLELGDSALYLCASSTSRGQTEAFFGQGTRLTVV.